This T cell receptor (beta chain) was found in a study of shared clonotypes between healthy human individuals. Study-level points and caveats: It was only blood that was sampled, and tissue repertoires likely differ.

All the donors were Caucasian adults who lived in Nashville, Tennessee. In the case of this clone: What it recognizes is unknown. This CDR3 is also generated by other DNA sequences in the sample.

In replicate PCRs of sorted subsets, approximately 200 ng DNA, 29,000 or so T cell genomes, was used. The assay was immunoSEQ multiplex PCR, and TCRdb's table has in-frame clones only and misses some. This sample carries under 2,500,000 clones, about 94% of them seen once, and the ten largest clones take around 0.13%. This CDR3 contains 13 residues. Trimming pared 3 bases from V and 1 base from J, leaving 7 bases between. CDR1 is MNHEY, CDR2 SMNVEV, per germline (reference sequence). The sequencing sample was made of naive CD4+ T cells sorted from blood. Specified subset: CD45RA+ positively selected. The TCR sequence derives from a man between 18 and 29 years old in good health. The genes are TRBV27 and TRBJ2-7, with no clear D. In nucleotides, the CDR3 is TGTGCCAGCAGTTTCCGTTGGTCCTACGAGCAGTACTTC. This translates into CASSFRWSYEQYF.